The rows below give T cell receptor beta chains drawn from one sample of a study of blood T cell repertoires in COVID-19. Data came from immunoSEQ multiplex PCR; TCRdb stores just in-frame clones and leaves some out. The sample contains fewer than 200,000 clones, about 80% of which appear only once. Material for sequencing was PBMCs or T cells enriched from blood (not recorded which). The receptor source for this set is a man aged 50 to 59 who had recovered from COVID-19. CDR3s include the opening cysteine and the closing phenylalanine or tryptophan. The D gene is left open where the match is weak. Not all rows give a size; the values are once, few, many and, for expanded clones, a class.

d_call	v_call	j_call	clone_size	cdr3_nt	cdr3_aa
TRBD1	TRBV5-6	TRBJ1-3	.	TGTGCCAGCAGCCTAAGCCTAGGGCAGGGGGCTTGGGGAAACACCATATATTTT	CASSLSLGQGAWGNTIYF
.	TRBV27	TRBJ1-2	few	TGTGCCAGCAGTGAGCAGGGGTTCGGCTACACCTTC	CASSEQGFGYTF
.	TRBV11-3	TRBJ2-7	.	TGTGCCAGCAGCTTAGGGGGCTCCAACTACGAGCAGTACTTC	CASSLGGSNYEQYF
.	TRBV20-1	TRBJ1-5	.	TGCAGTGCTAGTGGCAGGGATACTTATAGCAATCAGCCCCAGCATTTT	CSASGRDTYSNQPQHF
TRBD1	TRBV29-1	TRBJ1-2	.	TGCAGCGTTGAGGACAGGATCGATGGCTACACCTTC	CSVEDRIDGYTF
.	TRBV28	TRBJ1-2	.	TGTGCCAGCACTTACAGGGCGACTTCTAACTATGGCTACACCTTC	CASTYRATSNYGYTF
TRBD1	TRBV5-1	TRBJ2-1	.	TGCGCCAGCAGCTTGGAAGGGACAGGGGGAAATGAGCAGTTCTTC	CASSLEGTGGNEQFF
TRBD1	TRBV2	TRBJ1-1	.	TGTGCCAGCAGAGGACAGGCCATGAACACTGAAGCTTTCTTT	CASRGQAMNTEAFF
.	TRBV7-9	TRBJ1-1	.	TGTGCCAGTAGGGACACCTCTCCGAACACTGAAGCTTTCTTT	CASRDTSPNTEAFF
TRBD1	TRBV2	TRBJ2-2	.	TGTGCCAGCAGACCTCCGGGACAGTCGAACACCGGGGAGCTGTTTTTT	CASRPPGQSNTGELFF
.	TRBV28	TRBJ2-7	.	TGTGCCAGCAGTTTATCAGTTTCCTACGAGCAGTACTTC	CASSLSVSYEQYF
.	TRBV18	TRBJ1-1	once	TGTGCCAGCTCACAGCTGGGGCCCCCGGTGAACACTGAAGCTTTCTTT	CASSQLGPPVNTEAFF
.	TRBV19	TRBJ2-1	.	TGTGCCAGTAGTACCTTCTACAATGAGCAGTTCTTC	CASSTFYNEQFF
.	TRBV6-2/TRBV6-3	TRBJ2-7	few	TGTGCCAGCAGTTACGCTATAGCGGACAACACCTACGAGCAGTACTTC	CASSYAIADNTYEQYF
TRBD1	TRBV5-5	TRBJ2-7	.	TGTGCCAGCAGCATACAGGGGGGCAACTACGAGCAGTACTTC	CASSIQGGNYEQYF
.	TRBV20-1	TRBJ2-1	.	TGCAGTGCTAGTGGACAGGGGAAAGGACTAGCGGTAATCAATGAGCAGTTCTTC	CSASGQGKGLAVINEQFF
.	TRBV29-1	TRBJ1-3	.	TGCAGCGTTGAAACAGGCGGAAACACCATATATTTT	CSVETGGNTIYF
.	TRBV2	TRBJ2-3	.	TGTGCCAGCAGTCAAGGGGTGGGGCTTGCAGATACGCAGTATTTT	CASSQGVGLADTQYF
.	TRBV12-3/TRBV12-4	TRBJ2-7	.	TGTGCCAGCAGTTTATCTAGGTACGAGCAGTACTTC	CASSLSRYEQYF
.	TRBV28	TRBJ1-4	.	TGTGCCAGCAGTTTCTCCGGGTCTGGAGATGAAAAACTGTTTTTT	CASSFSGSGDEKLFF
TRBD1	TRBV5-8	TRBJ2-7	.	TGTGCCATGGCCAGGACAGGGTCCCACTCCTACGAGCAGTACTTC	CAMARTGSHSYEQYF
.	TRBV10-3	TRBJ1-5	.	TGTGCCATCAGTGAAACAGGGCCTTATCAGCCCCAGCATTTT	CAISETGPYQPQHF
TRBD1	TRBV6-5	TRBJ2-7	.	TGTGCCAGCAGTTTGGACAGGAACGGCGAGCAGTACTTC	CASSLDRNGEQYF
TRBD1	TRBV7-2	TRBJ1-1	.	TGTGCCAGCAGCTCCCGGGACAGGGGGACTGAAGCTTTCTTT	CASSSRDRGTEAFF
.	TRBV4-3	TRBJ2-7	.	TGCGCCAGCAGCCAAGTAATAGCGAGACAATACGAGCAGTACTTC	CASSQVIARQYEQYF
.	TRBV5-1	TRBJ1-3	.	TGCGCCAGCAGCTCCGGGGACAAAGGAAACACCATATATTTT	CASSSGDKGNTIYF
TRBD1	TRBV28	TRBJ1-1	once	TGTGCCAGCAGTTGGATGACAGGGATGGGAATGAACACTGAAGCTTTCTTT	CASSWMTGMGMNTEAFF
TRBD2	TRBV3-1/TRBV3-2	TRBJ2-3	.	TGTGCCAGCAGCCAAGCCGCGGGGGGGCTTAGCACAGATACGCAGTATTTT	CASSQAAGGLSTDTQYF
TRBD1	TRBV7-9	TRBJ2-7	.	TGTGCCAGCAGCACGACAGGGCGAGACTACGAGCAGTACTTC	CASSTTGRDYEQYF
TRBD2	TRBV5-1	TRBJ2-6	.	TGCGCCAGCGGGGGGGTGTCTGGGGCCAACGTCCTGACTTTC	CASGGVSGANVLTF
.	TRBV3-1/TRBV3-2	TRBJ1-4	once	TGTGCCAGCAGCCGCGGTGGGACTAATGAAAAACTGTTTTTT	CASSRGGTNEKLFF